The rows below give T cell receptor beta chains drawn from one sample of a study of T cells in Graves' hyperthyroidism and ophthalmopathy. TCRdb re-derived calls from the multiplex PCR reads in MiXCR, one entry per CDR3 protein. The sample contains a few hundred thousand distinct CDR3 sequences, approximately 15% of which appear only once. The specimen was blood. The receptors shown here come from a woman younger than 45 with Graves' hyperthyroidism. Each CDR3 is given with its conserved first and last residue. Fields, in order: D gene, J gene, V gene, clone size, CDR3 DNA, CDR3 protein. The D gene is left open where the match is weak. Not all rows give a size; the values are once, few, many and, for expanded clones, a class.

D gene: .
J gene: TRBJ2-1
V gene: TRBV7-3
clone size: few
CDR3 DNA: TGTGCCAGCAGCAGCACAGGGCGAGGAGAGCAGTTCTTC
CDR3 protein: CASSSTGRGEQFF

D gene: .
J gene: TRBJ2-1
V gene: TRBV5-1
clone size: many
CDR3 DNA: TGCGCCAGCAGCTTACCGGGACCAGAGCAGTTCTTC
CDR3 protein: CASSLPGPEQFF

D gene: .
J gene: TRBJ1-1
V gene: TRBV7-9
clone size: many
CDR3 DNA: TGTGCCAGCAGCCCCGCGGGCTGGACGACCACTGAAGCTTTCTTT
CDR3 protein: CASSPAGWTTTEAFF

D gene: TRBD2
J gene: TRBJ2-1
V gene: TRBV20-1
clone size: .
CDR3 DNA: TGCAGTGCTAGAGAACCACTAGCGGAATACAATGAGCAGTTCTTC
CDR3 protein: CSAREPLAEYNEQFF

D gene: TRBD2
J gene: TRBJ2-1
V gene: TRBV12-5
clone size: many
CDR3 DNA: TGTGCTAGTTCGGGACTAGCGGAGAATGAGCAGTTCTTC
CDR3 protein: CASSGLAENEQFF

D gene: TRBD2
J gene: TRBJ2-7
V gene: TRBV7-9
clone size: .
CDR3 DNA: TGTGCCAGCAGGCCCGCTAGCGGGAATAACTACGAGCAGTACTTC
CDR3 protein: CASRPASGNNYEQYF

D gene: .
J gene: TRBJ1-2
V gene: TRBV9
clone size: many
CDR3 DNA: TGTGCCAGCAGCGGCCCACATAACTATGGCTACACCTTC
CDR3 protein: CASSGPHNYGYTF

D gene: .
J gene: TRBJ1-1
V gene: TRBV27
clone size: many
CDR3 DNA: TGTGCCAGCAGTTTATATGCCGGGGGACAAATGAACACTGAAGCTTTCTTT
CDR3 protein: CASSLYAGGQMNTEAFF

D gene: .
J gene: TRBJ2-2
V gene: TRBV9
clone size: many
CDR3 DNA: TGTGCCAGCAGCGTGGACACCGGGGAGCTGTTTTTT
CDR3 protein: CASSVDTGELFF

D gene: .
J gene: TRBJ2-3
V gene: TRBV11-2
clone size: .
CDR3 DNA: TGTGCCAGCAGCCAAGATCCCCGAGCGGGAGATACGCAGTATTTT
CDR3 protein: CASSQDPRAGDTQYF

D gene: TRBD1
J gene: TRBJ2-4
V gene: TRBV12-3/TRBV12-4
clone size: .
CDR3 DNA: TGTGCCAGCAGTTTAGTTGTGGGACAGGGGGGCCCCAAAAACATTCAGTACTTC
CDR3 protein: CASSLVVGQGGPKNIQYF

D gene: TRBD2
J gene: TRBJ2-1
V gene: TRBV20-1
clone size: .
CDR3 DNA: TGCAGTGCCGCACTAGCGGGAGGGCCCAATGAGCAGTTCTTC
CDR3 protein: CSAALAGGPNEQFF

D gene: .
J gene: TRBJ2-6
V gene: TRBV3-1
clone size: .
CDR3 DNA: TGTGCCAGCAGCCAAGATTTTGGGACTGGGGCCAACGTCCTGACTTTC
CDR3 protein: CASSQDFGTGANVLTF

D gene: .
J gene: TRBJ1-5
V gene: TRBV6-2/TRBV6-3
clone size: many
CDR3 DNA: TGTGCCAGCAGTTACTCCACGGTGAACTGGGGCCTAAATCAGCCCCAGCATTTT
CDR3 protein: CASSYSTVNWGLNQPQHF

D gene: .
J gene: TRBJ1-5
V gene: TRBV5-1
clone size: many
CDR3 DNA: TGCGCCAGCAGCTTGACGATTGGAGCTGGACAGCCCCAGCATTTT
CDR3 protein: CASSLTIGAGQPQHF

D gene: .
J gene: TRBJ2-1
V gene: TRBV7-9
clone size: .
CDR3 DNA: TGCGCCAGCAGCCTTCGTTCCGGGTCCGCCAATGAGCAGTTCTTC
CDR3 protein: CASSLRSGSANEQFF

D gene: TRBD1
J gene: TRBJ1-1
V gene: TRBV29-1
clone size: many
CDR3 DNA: TGCAGCGTTGCCCTTAGGGGGCGGACTGAAGCTTTCTTT
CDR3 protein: CSVALRGRTEAFF

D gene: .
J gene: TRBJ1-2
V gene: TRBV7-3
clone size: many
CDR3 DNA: TGTGCCAGCAGCCCCTTTGACCTCTATGGCTACACCTTC
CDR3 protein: CASSPFDLYGYTF

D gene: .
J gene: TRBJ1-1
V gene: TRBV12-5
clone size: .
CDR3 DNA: TGTGCTAGTGGTTTAGGTCCCGGAGAAGCTTTCTTT
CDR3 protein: CASGLGPGEAFF

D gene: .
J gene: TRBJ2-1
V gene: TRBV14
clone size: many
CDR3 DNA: TGTGCCAGCAGCGACGGAGACAGCTACAATGAGCAGTTCTTC
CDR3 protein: CASSDGDSYNEQFF

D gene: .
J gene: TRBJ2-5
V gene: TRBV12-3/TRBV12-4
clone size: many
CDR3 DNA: TGTGCCAGCAGGAAAGGGGACATTTGGCAAGAGACCCAGTACTTC
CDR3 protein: CASRKGDIWQETQYF

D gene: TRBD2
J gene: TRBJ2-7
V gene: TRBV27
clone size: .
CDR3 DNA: TGTGCCAGCAGTGGACTAGCTTCAACCTACGAGCAGTACTTC
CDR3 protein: CASSGLASTYEQYF

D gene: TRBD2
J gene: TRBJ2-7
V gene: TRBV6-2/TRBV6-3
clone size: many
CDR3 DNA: TGTGCCAGCAGTTATTTAGCGGGAACCACCTACGAGCAGTACTTC
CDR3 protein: CASSYLAGTTYEQYF

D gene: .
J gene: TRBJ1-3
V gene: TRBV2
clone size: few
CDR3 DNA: TGTGCCAGCAGTGAAGCCGGGGTCTCTGGAAACACCATATATTTT
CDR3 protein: CASSEAGVSGNTIYF

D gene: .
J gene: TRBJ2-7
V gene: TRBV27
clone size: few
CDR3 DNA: TGTGCCAGCAGTTTATTCCTCACTAGCTCCCCCTACGAGCAGTACTTC
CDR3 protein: CASSLFLTSSPYEQYF

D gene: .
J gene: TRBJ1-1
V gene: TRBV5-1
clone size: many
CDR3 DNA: TGCGCCAGCAGCTTAACAGGGATAATGGTGAATGAAGCTTTCTTT
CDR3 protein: CASSLTGIMVNEAFF

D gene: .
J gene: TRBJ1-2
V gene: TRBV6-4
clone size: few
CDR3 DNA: TGTGCCAGCAGTGATGTATACAGGGAGGCTAACTATGGCTACACCTTC
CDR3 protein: CASSDVYREANYGYTF

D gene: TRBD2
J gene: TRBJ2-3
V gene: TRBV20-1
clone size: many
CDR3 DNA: TGCAGTGCTAGACTAGCGGTCGCAGATACGCAGTATTTT
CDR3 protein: CSARLAVADTQYF

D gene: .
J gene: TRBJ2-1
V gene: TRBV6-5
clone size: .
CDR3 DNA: TGTGCCAGCAGTTACGGCTCGGATTGGGATAATGAGCAGTTCTTC
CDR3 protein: CASSYGSDWDNEQFF

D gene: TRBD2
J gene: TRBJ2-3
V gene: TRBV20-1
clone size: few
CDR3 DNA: TGCAGTGCTATTATAGCGGGAGCTGGCACAGATACGCAGTATTTT
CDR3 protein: CSAIIAGAGTDTQYF

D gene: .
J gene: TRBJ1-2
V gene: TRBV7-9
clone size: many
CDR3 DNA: TGTGCCAGCAGCTTAGCGGGGGCAGGGAGCTATGGCTACACCTTC
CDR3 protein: CASSLAGAGSYGYTF

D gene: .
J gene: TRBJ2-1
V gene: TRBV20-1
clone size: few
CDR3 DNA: TGCAGTGCTCCGAGTACTAGACGAGGACTGGGTGAGCAGTTCTTC
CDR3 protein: CSAPSTRRGLGEQFF

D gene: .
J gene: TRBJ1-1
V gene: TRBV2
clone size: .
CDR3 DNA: TGTGCCAGCAGACGGACATTATCCACTGAAGCTTTCTTT
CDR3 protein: CASRRTLSTEAFF

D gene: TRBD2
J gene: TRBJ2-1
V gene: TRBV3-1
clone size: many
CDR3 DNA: TGTGCCAGCAGCCAGGATAAGACTAGCGGGACTTACAATGAGCAGTTCTTC
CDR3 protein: CASSQDKTSGTYNEQFF

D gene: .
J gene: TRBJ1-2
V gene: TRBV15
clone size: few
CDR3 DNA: TGTGCCACCAGCAGAGTGGCAGGTGGGTCCCGTGGCTACACCTTC
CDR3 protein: CATSRVAGGSRGYTF

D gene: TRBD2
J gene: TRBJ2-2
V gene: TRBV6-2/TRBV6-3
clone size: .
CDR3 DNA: TGTGCCAGCAGACCAAGCGGGGAGGCCGGGGAGCTGTTTTTT
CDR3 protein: CASRPSGEAGELFF

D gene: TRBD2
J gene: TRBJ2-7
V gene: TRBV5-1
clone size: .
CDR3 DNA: TGCGCCAGCCGGACTAGCGGAGATATTTACGAGCAGTACTTC
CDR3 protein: CASRTSGDIYEQYF

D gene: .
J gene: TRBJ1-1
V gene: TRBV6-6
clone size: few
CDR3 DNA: TGTGCCAGCAGTTACTCCAGACTCTCAGGGACCACTGAAGCTTTCTTT
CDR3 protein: CASSYSRLSGTTEAFF

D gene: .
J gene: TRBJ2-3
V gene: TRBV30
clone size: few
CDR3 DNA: TGTGCCTGGAGTTTCGACGGGGTTACCGCCGGTACGCAGTATTTT
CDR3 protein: CAWSFDGVTAGTQYF

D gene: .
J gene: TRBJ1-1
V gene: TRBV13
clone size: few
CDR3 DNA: TGTGCCAGCAGCCCAAAGGGGGGAGGGGTAGGGGGCACTGAAGCTTTCTTT
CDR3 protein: CASSPKGGGVGGTEAFF

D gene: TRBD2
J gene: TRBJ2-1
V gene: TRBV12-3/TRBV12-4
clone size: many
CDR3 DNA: TGTGCCAGCAGTTCCAACCCACTAGCGGTAGAGAGCTCCTACAATGAGCAGTTCTTC
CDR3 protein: CASSSNPLAVESSYNEQFF

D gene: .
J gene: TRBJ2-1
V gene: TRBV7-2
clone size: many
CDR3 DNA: TGTGCCAGCAACAACTACAATGAGCAGTTCTTC
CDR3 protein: CASNNYNEQFF

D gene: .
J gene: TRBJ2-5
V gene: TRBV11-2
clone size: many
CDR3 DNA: TGTGCCAGCACCATAGGCGGTATGGAGACCCAGTACTTC
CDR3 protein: CASTIGGMETQYF

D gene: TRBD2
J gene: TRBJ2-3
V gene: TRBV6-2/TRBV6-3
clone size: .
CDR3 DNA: TGTGCCAGCAGTTACCCTGGACTAGCGGGGTACAGCACAGATACGCAGTATTTT
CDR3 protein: CASSYPGLAGYSTDTQYF

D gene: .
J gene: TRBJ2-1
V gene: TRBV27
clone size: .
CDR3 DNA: TGTGCCACTCTGGGGGGAGAAGGGAAGGGTGAGCAGTTCTTC
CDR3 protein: CATLGGEGKGEQFF

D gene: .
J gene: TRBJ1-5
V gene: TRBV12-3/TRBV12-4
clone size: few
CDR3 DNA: TGTGCCAGCAGTTTACATTCCTATAGCAATCAGCCCCAGCATTTT
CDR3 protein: CASSLHSYSNQPQHF

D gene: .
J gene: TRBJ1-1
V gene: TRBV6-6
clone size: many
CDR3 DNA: TGTGCCAGCAGTTACGAGGGCACTGAAGCTTTCTTT
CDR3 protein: CASSYEGTEAFF

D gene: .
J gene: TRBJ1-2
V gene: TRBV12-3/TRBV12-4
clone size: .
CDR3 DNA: TGTGCCAGCAACTACGGGGGAGGGGCCTTTGGCTACACCTTC
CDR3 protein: CASNYGGGAFGYTF

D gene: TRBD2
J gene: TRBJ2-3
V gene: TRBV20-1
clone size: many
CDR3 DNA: TGCAGTGCTAGAGATTGGGCCGCTAGCGGGAGGAGCACAGATACGCAGTATTTT
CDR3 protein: CSARDWAASGRSTDTQYF